The next 29 T cell receptor beta chains were all read from a single sample in a study of blood T cells in healthy people across ages. The use of a sample-barcoded 5' primer and a J-beta primer mix characterized a second PCR of about 7 to 12 cycles. TCRdb independently ran MiXCR on the 5' RACE reads; one entry per CDR3 protein. This table has 1.5 million to 2 million distinct CDR3 sequences, over 25% appearing once. The sample was blood. The receptors stem from a woman in her thirties in good health.

This clonotype was detected a few times. The chain couples TRBV7-2 to TRBJ1-6, with D hard to call. CDR3 length equals 15 residues. V shed 4 bases and J shed 10 bases, with 17 bases lying between them. CDR1 and CDR2 (germline): SGHTA, FQGNSA. CDR3 sequence (DNA): TGTGCCAGCAGCTCTCTGCCCACTTCGGGATCACCCCTCCACTTT. This gives the protein CASSSLPTSGSPLHF.

This chain joins TRBV14 and TRBJ1-1; maybe TRBD1 (6 bases). V gave up 4 bases and J gave up 6 bases, with 15 bases separating them. CDR1 is SGHDN and CDR2 is FVKESK in the germline V gene. The CDR3 contains 14 residues. The CDR3 sequence: CASSPTRGRAEAFF. In DNA, the CDR3 is TGTGCCAGCAGCCCAACCCGGGGGCGGGCTGAAGCTTTCTTT.

The chain joins TRBV9 to TRBJ2-1, with D perhaps matching TRBD2 (6 bases). With 3 bases removed from V and 5 bases from J, the gap between germline ends came to 15 bases. This CDR3 is 15 amino acids long. Germline loops: CDR1 SGDLS, CDR2 YYNGEE. CDR3 sequence (DNA): TGTGCCAGCAGCGCTGACTGGGCGGGGCACAATGAGCAGTTCTTC. Translated: CASSADWAGHNEQFF.

The rearrangement uses TRBV7-2 and TRBJ2-7, with TRBD2 identical over 10 bases. Germline CDR1 reads SGHTA; CDR2 reads FQGNSA. V trimming: 4 bases; J trimming: 6 bases; junction bases outside the gene matches: 6. CDR3 length: 14 residues. CDR3 residues: CASSSLAGLFEQYF. The DNA for the CDR3 is TGTGCCAGCAGCTCACTAGCGGGATTGTTCGAGCAGTACTTC.

Comment on this clonotype: This may stem from a read error, because a much larger clone lies one nucleotide away. The V and J genes are TRBV20-1 and TRBJ2-6; no clear D gene. V lost 3 bases to trimming and J lost 12 bases, with 6 bases between them. The CDR3 covers 10 residues. The germline V gene has CDR1 DFQATT and CDR2 SNEGSKA (reference sequence). The CDR3 DNA is TGCAGTGCTAGTGAAGGCGTCCTGACTTTC. It codes for CSASEGVLTF.

The gene calls are TRBV7-8 and TRBJ2-3; D is perhaps TRBD2 (5 bases). Trimming cost V 6 bases and J 4 bases, with 11 bases left between them. Per the germline V gene, CDR1 is SGHVS and CDR2 is FQNEAQ. This CDR3 contains 13 residues. The CDR3 region is CASRLDRPDTQYF. DNA for the CDR3: TGTGCCAGCAGACTAGATAGACCAGATACGCAGTATTTT.

The chain links TRBV6-5 to TRBJ2-7; D tentatively fits TRBD1 or TRBD2 (5 bases each). The CDR3 contains 16 residues. V lost 6 bases and J lost 2, with 20 bases in between. Looked up from germline, CDR1 is MNHEY and CDR2 is SVGAGI. CDR3 nucleotide sequence: TGTGCCAGCAGCCGGCGGGTGAGGGGCCTTCCCTACGAGCAGTACTTC. Protein sequence: CASSRRVRGLPYEQYF.

This clonotype has a handful of counts. The CDR3 loop reads CAIRGYDNSPLHF. As DNA, the CDR3 is TGTGCCATTCGGGGGTACGATAATTCACCCCTCCACTTT. The chain carries TRBV10-3 and TRBJ1-6, with a weak D call TRBD1 (5 bases). The CDR3 contains 13 residues. Trimming pared 9 bases from V and 5 bases from J, leaving 11 bases between. Germline V lookup: CDR1 ENHRY, CDR2 SYGVKD.

V is TRBV10-3 and J is TRBJ2-5; 9 nucleotides line up with TRBD1. This CDR3 contains 16 residues. Germline CDR1 is ENHRY and CDR2 is SYGVKD. The V gene end was trimmed by 3 bases and the J gene end by 4 bases; junction bases not matched to a gene: 9. CDR3 bases: TGTGCCATCAGTGATCCCACAGGGGGCGGCGGAGAGACCCAGTACTTC. It is translated as CAISDPTGGGGETQYF.

The chain is built from TRBV4-1 and TRBJ2-1, with TRBD2 matching over 8 bases. The V segment lost 0 bases and the J segment 7 bases; nucleotides outside the gene matches: 8. The CDR3 totals 16 residues. Germline values: CDR1 MGHRA, CDR2 YSYEKL. CDR3 coding DNA: TGCGCCAGCAGCCAAGATCCGGGACTAGTTTTAAATGAGCAGTTCTTC. It specifies CASSQDPGLVLNEQFF.

This clonotype appeared a few times. The chain couples TRBV6-6 to TRBJ2-1; 7 bases align to TRBD2. This CDR3 has 13 residues. J gave up 10 bases and V 7 bases, and 10 bases lay outside the gene matches. CDR1 and CDR2 (germline): MNHNY, SVGAGI (reference sequence). The CDR3 bases are TGTGCCAGCACCAACCACCCCGGGGGGGAGCAGTTCTTC. Residues: CASTNHPGGEQFF.

Note on this clonotype: A much larger clone differs from this one at a single base, so this may be a read error. The rearrangement links TRBV5-1 to TRBJ2-5, with D uncertain. The tail of the sequence fits TRBJ2-1 better, so the J call may be wrong. In germline, CDR1 is SGHRS, CDR2 YFSETQ. This CDR3 has 15 amino acids. CDR3 residues: CASSLVGGYQETQFF. The CDR3 DNA sequence: TGCGCCAGCAGCTTGGTCGGCGGCTACCAAGAGACCCAGTTCTTC.

About this clonotype itself: A read error may produce the germline difference seen at one junction end. The chain combines TRBV7-8 with TRBJ1-4; 8 nucleotides line up with TRBD1. The length of the CDR3 is 15 residues. Germline CDR1 SGHVS, CDR2 FQNEAQ. This CDR3 is CVSSPYGQGNEKLFF. The CDR3 DNA follows: TGTGTCAGCAGCCCGTACGGACAGGGAAATGAAAAACTGTTTTTT.

This clonotype was picked up a small number of times. The chain has TRBV28 and TRBJ2-1; D might be TRBD1 or TRBD2, each matching 5 bases. In germline, CDR1 is MDHEN, CDR2 SYDVKM. The ends were cut back, 6 bases at V and 12 bases at J, with 18 bases in the middle. The CDR3 has 13 amino acids. The chain's CDR3 is CASRLSGEGSQFF. The CDR3 bases are TGTGCCAGCAGACTATCCGGTGAGGGGTCGCAGTTCTTC.

J is TRBJ2-7 and V is TRBV6-2 or TRBV6-3; D could derive from TRBD1 or TRBD2 (5 bases each). Trimming shortened V by 7 bases and J by 2 bases, and 15 bases separated the two germline ends. Germline loops: CDR1 MNHEY, CDR2 SVGEGT. The CDR3 is 14 residues long. The CDR3 region is CASKPRDGAYEQYF. In DNA form, the CDR3 reads TGTGCCAGCAAACCCCGGGACGGAGCCTACGAGCAGTACTTC.

This chain joins TRBV7-2 and TRBJ2-7, with D perhaps TRBD1 or TRBD2 (5 bases each). The J call may be wrong; the DNA end is better matched by TRBJ2-5. The CDR3 extends over 15 amino acids. The V gene's germline CDR1 is SGHTA and CDR2 FQGNSA. The CDR3 loop reads CASSTERGSRETQYF. The CDR3 DNA is TGTGCCAGCAGCACGGAGAGGGGCTCCCGGGAGACCCAGTACTTC.

This clonotype was observed a handful of times. The J gene is TRBJ2-5, the V gene TRBV18; a possible D gene is TRBD1 (5 bases). CDR3 size: 14 residues. Germline CDR1 reads KGHSH; CDR2 reads LQKENI. V dropped 2 bases and J dropped 4 bases, with 11 bases sitting between them. As DNA, the CDR3 is TGTGCCAGCTCACCAAGGACACCTCGAGAGACCCAGTACTTC. Translated, it gives CASSPRTPRETQYF.

The chain links TRBV7-3 to TRBJ2-2; TRBD1 aligns across 8 bases. CDR1 SGHTA and CDR2 FQGTGA come from the germline V gene. There are 15 residues in the CDR3. V shed 8 bases and J 8 bases; nucleotides not matched to a gene: 13. DNA for the CDR3: TGTGCCAGCTCTACTTCGACAGGGGAGGAAGGGGAGCTGTTTTTT. It is translated as CASSTSTGEEGELFF.

The table lists this clonotype with a few counts. The chain joins TRBV20-1 to TRBJ2-5; 8 bases agree with TRBD2. The CDR3 runs 13 residues. The junction had 11 bases not matched to a gene; V was cut back by 3 bases and J by 11 bases. In germline, CDR1 is DFQATT, CDR2 SNEGSKA (reference sequence). Here the CDR3 DNA reads TGCAGTGCTAGTCCTCCCGGGGGGGCCAAACAGTACTTC. Translating it yields CSASPPGGAKQYF.

The CDR3 sequence is CATSEGGLGLGTQYF. The CDR3, as DNA: TGTGCCACCAGTGAGGGCGGACTAGGGCTTGGGACCCAGTACTTC. The chain couples TRBV24-1 to TRBJ2-7; 7 bases are shared with TRBD2. The end of the DNA aligns better with TRBJ2-5, so the J call may be wrong. In germline, CDR1 is KGHDR, CDR2 SFDVKD. The CDR3 has 15 amino acids.

V is TRBV3-1 and J is TRBJ2-3, with D maybe TRBD1 (5 bases). This CDR3 spans 17 amino acids. CDR1 is LGHDT and CDR2 is YNNKEL in the germline V gene (reference sequence). V lost 1 base and J 5 bases, leaving 19 bases between the germline ends. CDR3 in amino acids: CASSQGYRQPWEDTQYF. The CDR3 DNA reads as TGTGCCAGCAGCCAAGGCTACCGACAGCCTTGGGAAGATACGCAGTATTTT.

This clonotype was observed a handful of times. The chain employs TRBV7-9 and TRBJ2-1; 8 bases fit TRBD1. V was pared by 5 bases and J by 5 bases, with 8 bases of the junction left unmatched. Germline values: CDR1 SEHNR, CDR2 FQNEAQ (reference sequence). The length of the CDR3 is 15 residues. Here the CDR3 reads CASSAGQGADNEQFF. CDR3 bases: TGTGCCAGCAGCGCCGGACAGGGTGCCGACAATGAGCAGTTCTTC. Drawing the rest from reference TRBV7-9 and TRBJ2-1, the complete variable domain is DTGVSQNPRHKITKRGQNVTFRCDPISEHNRLYWYRQTLGQGPEFLTYFQNEAQLEKSRLLSDRFSAERPKGSFSTLEIQRTEQGDSAMYLCASSAGQGADNEQFFGPGTRLTVL.

V usage is TRBV5-6 and J usage is TRBJ2-2, with D maybe TRBD2 (6 bases). The CDR3 has 14 residues. Germline loops: CDR1 SGHDT, CDR2 YYEEEE. V dropped 2 bases and J dropped 7 bases, with 12 bases sitting between them. CDR3 nucleotides: TGTGCCAGCAGCTTCGGGAGCAGGAGCGGGGAGCTGTTTTTT. It specifies CASSFGSRSGELFF. Supplemented by reference TRBV5-6 and TRBJ2-2, the full variable domain reads DAGVTQSPTHLIKTRGQQVTLRCSPKSGHDTVSWYQQALGQGPQFIFQYYEEEERQRGNFPDRFSGHQFPNYSSELNVNALLLGDSALYLCASSFGSRSGELFFGEGSRLTVL.

V is TRBV7-2 and J is TRBJ2-7; D may be TRBD1 (5 bases). This CDR3 spans 14 amino acids. V was cut by 1 base and J by 7 bases, with 14 bases left in between. Germline-derived CDR1 and CDR2 are SGHTA and FQGNSA. As DNA, the CDR3 is TGTGCCAGCAGCTTAGTTATGGGGCTACGGGAGCAGTACTTC. Protein sequence: CASSLVMGLREQYF. Based on the CDR3 plus reference TRBV7-2 and TRBJ2-7, the full variable domain is GAGVSQSPSNKVTEKGKDVELRCDPISGHTALYWYRQSLGQGLEFLIYFQGNSAPDKSGLPSDRFSAERTGGSVSTLTIQRTQQEDSAVYLCASSLVMGLREQYFGPGTRLTVT.

This clonotype was counted a few times. V and J are TRBV4-1 and TRBJ2-2; TRBD2 agrees at 13 bases. Germline CDR1 is MGHRA and CDR2 is YSYEKL. The CDR3 loop spans 17 amino acids. Trimming at V came to 2 bases and at J to 5 bases, leaving 5 bases not matched to a gene. As DNA, the CDR3 is TGCGCCAGCAGCCAAACTAGCGGGAGGGTGAGGACCGGGGAGCTGTTTTTT. Its translation is CASSQTSGRVRTGELFF.

This clonotype turned up a few times. The rearrangement joins TRBV28 to TRBJ2-7; TRBD1 might be the D (6 bases). CDR1 is MDHEN and CDR2 is SYDVKM in the germline V gene. The length of the CDR3 is 15 residues. V was trimmed by 5 bases and J by 0 bases, leaving 14 bases between them. The CDR3 coding sequence is TGTGCCAGCAGTCCCCTGGACAGTAACTCCTACGAGCAGTACTTC. This codes for CASSPLDSNSYEQYF.

V and J are TRBV20-1 and TRBJ2-3, with 11 bases lining up with TRBD2. The V gene's germline CDR1 is DFQATT and CDR2 SNEGSKA (reference sequence). The CDR3 sequence is 15 residues long. V lost 1 base to trimming and J lost 8 bases; unmatched junction nucleotides: 8. The DNA of the CDR3 is TGCAGTGCTAGAGGAGCTAGCGGGGGGTGGACTACGCAGTATTTT. This encodes CSARGASGGWTTQYF.

The rearrangement uses TRBV27 and TRBJ1-4; D gene unclear. The germline gives CDR1 MNHEY, CDR2 SMNVEV (reference sequence). The CDR3 is 13 amino acids. Trimming removed 3 bases at V and 4 bases at J, with 6 bases between. The CDR3, as DNA: TGTGCCAGCAGTTTGACTCATAATGAAAAACTGTTTTTT. Translation: CASSLTHNEKLFF.

The genes are TRBV14 and TRBJ2-7; D remains ambiguous. Germline values: CDR1 SGHDN, CDR2 FVKESK. V dropped 4 bases and J dropped 1 base, with 11 bases sitting between them. The CDR3 sequence is 14 residues long. The CDR3 protein is CASSLHPTSYEQYF. The CDR3 DNA sequence: TGTGCCAGCAGCCTCCACCCGACATCCTACGAGCAGTACTTC.